This is a list of T cell receptor beta chains from one sample in a study of blood T cell repertoires in COVID-19. The assay was immunoSEQ multiplex PCR, and TCRdb's table has in-frame clones only and misses some. The sample shows 25,000 or so clones, around 81% of them seen only once. Sample: peripheral blood. The receptors stem from a man in his 70s with acute or convalescent COVID-19. Each CDR3 is given with its conserved first and last residue. A D gene is named only where the DNA matches it firmly. The listing skips clone size in some rows; elsewhere it reads once, few, many or a size class.

clone_size,j_call,d_call,v_call,cdr3_aa,cdr3_nt
NA,TRBJ2-1,TRBD2,TRBV3-1/TRBV3-2,CASSLGLAEEFF,TGTGCCAGCAGCCTAGGACTAGCTGAGGAGTTCTTC
NA,TRBJ2-1,NA,TRBV18,CASSPPQKGAMYNEQFF,TGTGCCAGCTCACCCCCCCAAAAAGGGGCTATGTACAATGAGCAGTTCTTC
NA,TRBJ2-6,NA,TRBV29-1,CSVSEQFSGANVLTF,TGCAGCGTTAGTGAGCAATTCTCTGGGGCCAACGTCCTGACTTTC
NA,TRBJ2-3,NA,TRBV21-1,CASSKDYRHLRWADTQYF,TGTGCCAGCAGCAAAGACTATAGGCATTTAAGGTGGGCAGATACGCAGTATTTT
NA,TRBJ1-2,NA,TRBV28,CASTLRPQGYGYTF,TGTGCCAGCACCCTCCGCCCACAGGGCTATGGCTACACCTTC
NA,TRBJ2-2,NA,TRBV27,CASSLFMGLPGELFF,TGTGCCAGCAGTTTATTTATGGGCTTACCCGGGGAGCTGTTTTTT
NA,TRBJ2-7,NA,TRBV7-2,CASRELPGLSSYEQYF,TGTGCCAGCAGAGAACTACCGGGACTTAGCTCCTACGAGCAGTACTTC
NA,TRBJ1-5,NA,TRBV19,CASSTTFSYSNQPQHF,TGTGCCAGTAGTACGACATTTTCATATAGCAATCAGCCCCAGCATTTT
NA,TRBJ1-1,NA,TRBV2,CASSEDSGNTEAFF,TGTGCCAGCAGTGAGGACAGCGGGAACACTGAAGCTTTCTTT
NA,TRBJ1-2,NA,TRBV5-1,CASSLTGNGGYTF,TGCGCCAGCAGCTTGACAGGGAATGGTGGCTACACCTTC
NA,TRBJ1-5,NA,TRBV29-1,CSVKDGGDQPQHF,TGCAGCGTAAAAGACGGGGGGGATCAGCCCCAGCATTTT
few,TRBJ1-2,TRBD1,TRBV27,CASSGPGQGNYGYTF,TGTGCCAGCAGTGGGCCGGGACAGGGCAACTATGGCTACACCTTC
NA,TRBJ2-3,NA,TRBV29-1,CSWTFGDTQYF,TGCAGCTGGACTTTTGGAGATACGCAGTATTTT
NA,TRBJ1-3,NA,TRBV5-1,CASSLDGGIGNTIYF,TGCGCCAGCAGCTTGGACGGCGGAATCGGAAACACCATATATTTT
NA,TRBJ2-7,NA,TRBV30,CAWKGEYEQYF,TGTGCCTGGAAGGGAGAATACGAGCAGTACTTC
NA,TRBJ1-5,NA,TRBV19,CASSIWGVGQPQHF,TGTGCCAGTAGTATTTGGGGAGTAGGTCAGCCCCAGCATTTT
NA,TRBJ2-1,NA,TRBV7-7,CASSLGRSDNEQFF,TGTGCCAGCAGCTTAGGGCGGTCCGACAATGAGCAGTTCTTC
NA,TRBJ1-5,NA,TRBV2,CASSEAGDPYSNQPQHF,TGTGCCAGCAGTGAAGCGGGAGACCCCTATAGCAATCAGCCCCAGCATTTT
NA,TRBJ2-1,NA,TRBV5-1,CASSLEGGPPGDEQFF,TGCGCCAGCAGCTTGGAGGGGGGGCCCCCTGGGGATGAGCAGTTCTTC
NA,TRBJ1-1,NA,TRBV28,CASRSGGLEAFF,TGTGCCAGCAGGTCGGGGGGCCTTGAAGCTTTCTTT
NA,TRBJ2-7,NA,TRBV20-1,CSASEGQGKYEQYF,TGCAGTGCTAGTGAAGGGCAGGGGAAGTACGAGCAGTACTTC
NA,TRBJ2-2,NA,TRBV6-5,CASSNFGPHTGELFF,TGTGCCAGCAGTAACTTTGGGCCCCACACCGGGGAGCTGTTTTTT
NA,TRBJ1-5,NA,TRBV27,CASAHGGARVNQPQHF,TGTGCCAGCGCGCATGGGGGGGCGCGAGTCAATCAGCCCCAGCATTTT
NA,TRBJ1-5,NA,TRBV3-1/TRBV3-2,CASSQEFTVVQPQHF,TGTGCCAGCAGCCAAGAATTCACAGTAGTTCAGCCCCAGCATTTT
once,TRBJ2-3,NA,TRBV10-3,CAISEGQGADTQYF,TGTGCCATCAGTGAAGGGCAGGGCGCAGATACGCAGTATTTT
NA,TRBJ2-2,NA,TRBV27,CASSSGESIGELFF,TGTGCCAGCAGTTCGGGGGAGTCTATAGGGGAGCTGTTTTTT
NA,TRBJ1-4,TRBD1,TRBV6-5,CASSRTGVEKLFF,TGTGCCAGCAGTCGGACAGGGGTTGAAAAACTGTTTTTT
once,TRBJ2-6,TRBD1,TRBV30,CAWTRDRVAGANVLTF,TGTGCCTGGACCAGGGACAGGGTAGCTGGGGCCAACGTCCTGACTTTC
NA,TRBJ1-6,NA,TRBV30,CAWSRDGGSYNSPLHF,TGTGCCTGGAGTCGTGACGGAGGCTCCTATAATTCACCCCTCCACTTT
NA,TRBJ2-7,NA,TRBV4-1,CASSQEEEGDYYEQYF,TGCGCCAGCAGCCAAGAGGAGGAGGGCGACTACTACGAGCAGTACTTC
NA,TRBJ1-1,TRBD1,TRBV12-3/TRBV12-4,CASSLRGPTEAFF,TGTGCCAGCAGTTTGAGGGGGCCGACTGAAGCTTTCTTT
NA,TRBJ1-2,NA,TRBV5-4,CASSLVGTQTF,TGTGCCAGCAGCTTGGTTGGCACCCAAACCTTC
NA,TRBJ2-7,TRBD2,TRBV6-2/TRBV6-3,CASSYGGRAGEQYF,TGTGCCAGCAGTTACGGCGGGAGGGCCGGCGAGCAGTACTTC
NA,TRBJ2-1,NA,TRBV3-1/TRBV3-2,CASRHTSSPYNEQFF,TGTGCCAGCAGGCATACTAGCTCCCCCTACAATGAGCAGTTCTTC
NA,TRBJ1-2,NA,TRBV6-5,CASRTGNFPYGYTF,TGTGCCAGCAGAACAGGGAATTTCCCCTATGGCTACACCTTC
NA,TRBJ2-1,TRBD2,TRBV5-1,CASSLAPGGVYNEQFF,TGCGCCAGCAGCTTGGCCCCGGGGGGAGTCTACAATGAGCAGTTCTTC
NA,TRBJ1-6,NA,TRBV6-5,CASSYSPPPDSPLHF,TGTGCCAGCAGTTACTCACCCCCTCCGGATTCACCCCTCCACTTT
NA,TRBJ1-2,NA,TRBV6-5,CASSYSARNYGYTF,TGTGCCAGCAGTTACTCGGCCAGAAACTATGGCTACACCTTC
NA,TRBJ1-1,TRBD1,TRBV5-6,CASSRYRGPLNTEAFF,TGTGCCAGCAGCCGCTACAGGGGGCCTTTGAACACTGAAGCTTTCTTT
NA,TRBJ2-7,TRBD1,TRBV5-1,CATRDRSYEQYF,TGCGCCACCCGGGACAGGTCCTACGAGCAGTACTTC
few,TRBJ1-5,NA,TRBV3-1/TRBV3-2,CASSPTGDGPQHF,TGTGCCAGCAGCCCGACCGGGGATGGGCCCCAGCATTTT
NA,TRBJ1-2,NA,TRBV12-3/TRBV12-4,CASSDSGSYGYTF,TGTGCCAGCAGTGACAGCGGGAGCTATGGCTACACCTTC